The rows below give T cell receptor beta chains drawn from one sample of a study of CD8 T cells in ankylosing spondylitis. A single record per CDR3 protein comes from TCRdb applying MiXCR to the 5' RACE reads. The sample yields 150,000 to 200,000 distinct CDR3 sequences, around 10% seen once. Sequenced: blood, either unsorted or a sorted T cell fraction (not recorded which). The receptors here all came from a male donor with ankylosing spondylitis or in good health (not recorded which). CDR3s include the opening cysteine and the closing phenylalanine or tryptophan. Fields, in order: D gene, clone size, V gene, J gene, CDR3 protein, CDR3 DNA. D genes are given only for firm matches. Rows may omit the clone size; those that give it use once, few, many or a size class.

TRBD2,.,TRBV7-2,TRBJ2-7,CASSLRRGSSYEQYF,TGTGCCAGCAGCTTACGGCGGGGGAGCTCCTACGAGCAGTACTTC
.,few,TRBV20-1,TRBJ2-2,CSASGDTGELFF,TGCAGTGCTAGCGGGGACACCGGGGAGCTGTTTTTT
.,many,TRBV3-1,TRBJ2-1,CASSQIPGPTSYNEQFF,TGTGCCAGCAGCCAAATCCCGGGACCGACTAGCTACAATGAGCAGTTCTTC
.,many,TRBV27,TRBJ1-6,CASSFMADNSPLHF,TGTGCCAGCAGTTTCATGGCGGATAATTCACCCCTCCACTTT
TRBD1,many,TRBV28,TRBJ1-6,CASNTGQPNSPLHF,TGTGCCAGCAATACGGGACAGCCTAATTCACCCCTCCACTTT
TRBD1,.,TRBV20-1,TRBJ1-3,CSATAPGTGDSGNTIYF,TGCAGTGCTACCGCCCCCGGGACAGGGGACTCTGGAAACACCATATATTTT
TRBD2,.,TRBV3-1,TRBJ2-1,CASSLRVIPGRLAEHNEQFF,TGTGCCAGCAGCCTGCGAGTCATTCCCGGTCGGCTAGCGGAACACAATGAGCAGTTCTTC
TRBD1,many,TRBV29-1,TRBJ2-2,CSVRDRENTGELFF,TGCAGCGTTAGAGACAGGGAGAACACCGGGGAGCTGTTTTTT
TRBD1,.,TRBV18,TRBJ2-3,CASSPKGQNTDTQYF,TGTGCCAGCTCACCAAAGGGACAGAACACAGATACGCAGTATTTT
.,many,TRBV20-1,TRBJ2-5,CSARDFRQGQETQYF,TGCAGTGCTAGAGATTTCAGGCAGGGCCAAGAGACCCAGTACTTC
.,many,TRBV24-1,TRBJ1-5,CATQKAGNQPQHF,TGTGCCACGCAAAAGGCTGGCAATCAGCCCCAGCATTTT
.,many,TRBV5-4,TRBJ1-1,CASSLDLDFSNTEAFF,TGTGCCAGCAGCTTGGACCTGGACTTCTCTAACACTGAAGCTTTCTTT
TRBD1,few,TRBV7-8,TRBJ2-7,CASTPSAQGAYEQYF,TGTGCCAGCACACCAAGCGCCCAGGGGGCTTACGAGCAGTACTTC
.,few,TRBV12-3/TRBV12-4,TRBJ1-1,CASRRVAEAFF,TGTGCCAGCAGAAGGGTGGCTGAAGCTTTCTTT
.,many,TRBV5-6,TRBJ2-7,CASSASYEQYF,TGTGCCAGCAGCGCGTCCTACGAGCAGTACTTC
.,many,TRBV12-3/TRBV12-4,TRBJ2-5,CASSLRVGSGETQYF,TGTGCCAGCAGTTTAAGAGTCGGGAGTGGGGAGACCCAGTACTTC
.,many,TRBV12-3/TRBV12-4,TRBJ2-3,CASSHQRAHTDTQYF,TGTGCCAGCAGTCACCAGCGGGCCCACACAGATACGCAGTATTTT
.,many,TRBV3-1,TRBJ2-2,CASSQVINTGELFF,TGTGCCAGCAGCCAAGTAATCAACACCGGGGAGCTGTTTTTT
.,many,TRBV11-2,TRBJ1-5,CASSQNREEPQHF,TGTGCCAGCAGCCAAAATCGGGAGGAGCCCCAGCATTTT
.,.,TRBV4-1,TRBJ1-2,CASSQEGSSYYYGYTF,TGCGCCAGCAGCCAAGAGGGCAGCTCCTATTATTATGGCTACACCTTC
TRBD2,many,TRBV12-3/TRBV12-4,TRBJ2-1,CASSLAGDTYNEQFF,TGTGCCAGCAGTCTAGCGGGGGATACCTACAATGAGCAGTTCTTC
TRBD1,many,TRBV10-3,TRBJ2-2,CAISLGTGPGELFF,TGTGCCATCAGTCTCGGGACAGGGCCCGGGGAGCTGTTTTTT
.,many,TRBV27,TRBJ1-1,CASSSSMNTEAFF,TGTGCCAGCAGTTCCTCCATGAACACTGAAGCTTTCTTT
.,many,TRBV12-3/TRBV12-4,TRBJ1-2,CASSLALDGYTF,TGTGCCAGCAGTTTAGCTCTTGATGGCTACACCTTC
.,.,TRBV20-1,TRBJ1-5,CSARVGRGGQPQHF,TGCAGTGCTAGAGTAGGGAGGGGGGGGCAGCCCCAGCATTTT
.,few,TRBV20-1,TRBJ2-2,CSARAGSGELFF,TGCAGTGCTAGGGCTGGGTCCGGGGAGCTGTTTTTT
TRBD2,.,TRBV3-1,TRBJ2-1,CASSLPKAGTSGRNEQFF,TGTGCCAGCAGCCTCCCTAAGGCCGGGACTAGCGGGAGGAATGAGCAGTTCTTC
.,many,TRBV7-9,TRBJ2-1,CASGFNEQFF,TGTGCCAGCGGATTCAATGAGCAGTTCTTC
TRBD1,many,TRBV9,TRBJ2-4,CASSVGGTGNIQYF,TGTGCCAGCAGCGTAGGTGGGACAGGGAACATTCAGTACTTC
TRBD1,many,TRBV2,TRBJ1-2,CATQGEMWYGYTF,TGTGCCACCCAGGGGGAAATGTGGTATGGCTACACCTTC
.,many,TRBV2,TRBJ2-4,CASSEVQGAKNIQYF,TGTGCCAGCAGTGAAGTACAGGGAGCCAAAAACATTCAGTACTTC
TRBD1,few,TRBV12-3/TRBV12-4,TRBJ1-1,CASRLPGQGTEAFF,TGTGCCAGCAGGCTACCGGGACAGGGGACTGAAGCTTTCTTT
.,few,TRBV6-1,TRBJ2-4,CASMGGTTKNIQYF,TGTGCCAGCATGGGAGGGACAACCAAAAACATTCAGTACTTC
.,once,TRBV6-1,TRBJ1-2,CASSQDSSLSNYGHTF,TGTGCCAGCAGCCAGGACAGCTCCCTATCCAACTATGGCCACACCTTC
.,.,TRBV5-1,TRBJ2-7,CASSLGGRVFSSSYEQYF,TGCGCCAGCAGCTTGGGGGGCAGGGTATTTTCCTCCTCCTACGAGCAGTACTTC
TRBD2,few,TRBV11-1,TRBJ2-6,CASSSPQGLAGGSSGANVLTF,TGTGCCAGCAGCTCCCCTCAGGGACTAGCGGGAGGATCCTCTGGGGCCAACGTCCTGACTTTC
.,many,TRBV20-1,TRBJ1-2,CSARFGRDLTGYGYTF,TGCAGTGCTAGATTCGGGCGGGACTTAACCGGCTATGGCTACACCTTC
TRBD2,.,TRBV20-1,TRBJ2-1,CIWGLLAGDNNEQFF,TGCATCTGGGGCTTACTAGCGGGGGACAACAATGAGCAGTTCTTC
.,many,TRBV30,TRBJ2-1,CAWETRRNYNEQFF,TGTGCCTGGGAAACTAGGAGGAACTACAATGAGCAGTTCTTC
TRBD2,many,TRBV9,TRBJ2-3,CASSVVHSGIADTQYF,TGTGCCAGCAGCGTGGTTCATAGCGGGATCGCAGATACGCAGTATTTT
.,many,TRBV20-1,TRBJ2-3,CSARDWGAVLSTDTQYF,TGCAGTGCTAGAGATTGGGGGGCAGTCCTTAGCACAGATACGCAGTATTTT
.,few,TRBV6-2/TRBV6-3,TRBJ1-5,CASSKENQPQHF,TGTGCCAGCAGTAAGGAGAATCAGCCCCAGCATTTT
.,many,TRBV28,TRBJ2-2,CASSQSGPGELFF,TGTGCCAGCAGTCAGTCGGGACCCGGGGAGCTGTTTTTT
.,many,TRBV20-1,TRBJ1-2,CSALMTDSNYGYTF,TGCAGTGCTCTCATGACGGACTCTAACTATGGCTACACCTTC
.,.,TRBV20-1,TRBJ1-5,CSARAELSNQPQHF,TGCAGTGCTAGGGCAGAACTTAGCAATCAGCCCCAGCATTTT
TRBD1,.,TRBV18,TRBJ2-7,CASSPRDRTFHEQYF,TGTGCCAGCTCACCTAGGGACAGGACTTTTCACGAGCAGTACTTC